A single TCR beta chain is shown here with its context. Its antigen is undetermined. Researchers turned away patients with other autoimmune diseases, uncontrolled infections, pregnancy or lactation. The diagnostic workup employed clinical symptoms, serum thyroxine, TRAb, thyroid ultrasound and orbital computed tomography. The data were taken from a study of Graves' ophthalmopathy and Graves' hyperthyroidism. Amplifying from RNA transcripts, the study obtained TCR beta CDR3 regions. RT-PCR with HTBI primers came first, then second-round multiplex PCR. TCRdb used MiXCR to reprocess the multiplex PCR reads, holding one entry per CDR3 protein. The sample lists around 1,000,000 distinct CDR3 sequences, about 40% occurring once. Per the germline V gene, CDR1 is MNHNS and CDR2 is SASEGT. This CDR3 is built from 13 residues. The V end was cut by 11 bases, the J end by 0 bases, with 11 bases between. General study points: In blood, most expanded thyroid clonotypes above 0.001 frequency were also detected.

Input material: peripheral blood or thyroid tissue (not recorded which). The receptor was isolated from an adult man with Graves' hyperthyroidism. The chain joins TRBV6-1 to TRBJ1-5; D call uncertain. In DNA form, the CDR3 reads TGTGCCCCGGGCAGCTATAGCAATCAGCCCCAGCATTTT. This codes for CAPGSYSNQPQHF.